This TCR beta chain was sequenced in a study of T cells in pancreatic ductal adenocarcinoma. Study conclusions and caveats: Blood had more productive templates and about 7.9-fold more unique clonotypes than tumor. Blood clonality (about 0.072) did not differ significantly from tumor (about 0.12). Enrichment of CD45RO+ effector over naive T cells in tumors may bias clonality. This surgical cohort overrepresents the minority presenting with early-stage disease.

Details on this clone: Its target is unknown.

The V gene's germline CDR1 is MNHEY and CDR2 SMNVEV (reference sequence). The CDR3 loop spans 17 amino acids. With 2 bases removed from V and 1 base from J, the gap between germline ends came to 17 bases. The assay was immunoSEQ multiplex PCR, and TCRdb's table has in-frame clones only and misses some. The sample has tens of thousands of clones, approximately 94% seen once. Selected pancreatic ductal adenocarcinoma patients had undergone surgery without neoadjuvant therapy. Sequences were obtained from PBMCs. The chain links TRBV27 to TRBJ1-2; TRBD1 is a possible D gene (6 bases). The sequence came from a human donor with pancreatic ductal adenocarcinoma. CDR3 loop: CASSLRVDRPFNYGYTF. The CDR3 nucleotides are TGTGCCAGCAGTTTAAGGGTCGACAGGCCCTTTAACTATGGCTACACCTTC.